This TCR beta chain was sequenced in a study of shared clonotypes between healthy human individuals (dated by TCRdb to 2018 to 2021). About the full investigation: A few men and a couple of women, aged 18 to 49 years, made up the cohort. To increase sequencing depth and limit assay-specific biases, different laboratories used diverse techniques to prepare libraries and sequence TCR repertoires. To estimate repertoire size and how much clonotype sharing occurs between individuals, the study deeply sequenced the blood TCR repertoires of five healthy adults. Per donor, leukapheresis produced somewhere between about 0.9 and 9.5 billion PBMCs. For each donor, three plates each were used for CD4 naive and CD4 memory, two plates were used for CD8 naive, and one plate was used for CD8 memory. On the study overall, not on this receptor specifically: Sampling was restricted to blood, and TCR repertoires in tissues likely differ from the TCR repertoires found in blood. Larger estimated clonotype richness was generally found for naive subsets than for memory subsets. Roughly 5.2% of naive CD4, roughly 3.5% of naive CD8, 2.3% of memory CD4, and roughly 0.4% of memory CD8 clonotypes were shared across several donors. Because the study included a small number of donors, the genetic and exposure-history diversity represented was limited. Pairwise subsampling led to the expectation that sequencing depth would affect the degree of clonotype sharing among donors. Rarefaction of sorted-subset datasets indicated incomplete sequencing despite the large sequencing depth. Higher generation probabilities were observed for clonotypes shared by all four sorted-subset donors than for non-shared clonotypes.

In the germline V gene (reference sequence), CDR1 corresponds to GTSNPN and CDR2 to SVGIG. The germline ends are 20 bases apart after V is trimmed by 3 bases and J by 0 bases. The CDR3 runs 18 amino acids, cysteine and phenylalanine included. CDR3 DNA only is kept here, 54 bases in frame from base 1. Details on this clone: Its binding antigen is unknown. No base-level quality is on record; no much larger clone is a single base apart.

Using the deep immunoSEQ assay, TCR CDR3 regions were amplified from genomic DNA by multiplex PCR. For each cell subset, the extracted genomic DNA was distributed evenly across all wells of several immunoSEQ 96-well plates, and each plate served as one replicate. For sorted subsets, each replicate PCR was loaded with 200 ng genomic DNA, equivalent to 25,000 to 30,000 T cell genomes. Purified libraries were quantified with a Qubit 3.0 fluorometer, sized on a Bioanalyzer 2100, and re-quantified with the KAPA Library Quantification kit. Every immunoSEQ 96-well plate was sequenced on a dedicated single-read 150-cycle Illumina NextSeq 550 flow cell. The published analysis was carried out like this. Because the immunoSEQ output held only junctional sequences and lacked quality scores, the filtering could not match the filtering applied to full-length reads. To assign V/J genes and CDR3, sequences were annotated against IMGT germline references using PyIR, a Python wrapper for IgBLAST v1.9. Reads were removed for weak V/J assignments (E-value above 1e-6), missing CDR3, stop codons, out-of-frame junctions, or ambiguous translated residues. V3J clonotypes were defined as sequences sharing the same inferred V gene, J gene, and CDR3 amino acid sequence. To compute the percentage overlap between repertoires, the number of shared unique clonotypes was divided by the size of the smaller repertoire. Richness of each repertoire was evaluated using RTK rarefaction, the Chao1 estimator, and Recon v2.1 estimates of unobserved clonotypes. Generation probabilities for all TCRbeta clonotypes obtained by the gDNA method from a handful of donors were computed using OLGA. The table comes from immuneACCESS by way of TCRdb, which keeps in-frame sequences with V and J called. Part of the clones is missing from these tables; in studies checked, under half for an unresolved V gene and the rest for unknown reasons. V, J and clone size are taken as reported in that table, and D and trimming were inferred from the DNA itself. The sample yields about 1 million clones; about 77% were counted once. Around 1.5% of the sample lies in the top ten.

The donors were healthy, HIV-negative adults who had no recently reported acute infections or vaccinations. Every donor was a Caucasian adult residing in Nashville, Tennessee, USA. CD4+ T cells were enriched by magnetic negative selection, after which naive cells were positively selected on CD45RA and the negative fraction was taken as the memory subset. Blood was obtained by leukapheresis, after which PBMCs were separated by Ficoll-Histopaque density gradient centrifugation and cryopreserved in liquid nitrogen vapor phase. Purity and quantity of every magnetically sorted T cell population were checked by analytical flow cytometry. From each sorted fraction, genomic DNA was isolated and quantified by UV absorbance on a Nanodrop 2000c.

The receptor chain draws on TRBV30 and TRBJ2-2, with the D segment possibly TRBD1 or TRBD2, each aligning over 5 bases. Sequenced: memory CD4+ T cells sorted from blood. Reading the label with the study, this specimen's cell subset or site is: CD45RA-negative fraction. This TCR was sampled from a young man in good health. The CDR3 protein sequence reads: CAWRDPSRGRSNTGELFF. The base sequence is TGTGCCTGGAGGGATCCGAGTCGGGGCAGGTCGAACACCGGGGAGCTGTTTTTT.